The 23 T cell receptor beta chains in this list originate from one sample, sequenced in a study of blood T cell repertoires in COVID-19 (dated by TCRdb to the early 2020s). The method behind the library was the immunoSEQ multiplex PCR assay. Sourced from immuneACCESS, this table was stored by TCRdb with only in-frame sequences that have V and J called. A share of the clones is absent; for the studies checked, an unresolved V gene accounts for under half, and the remainder has no known explanation. This sample is represented by about 260,000 clones; 88% of them were singletons. The ten top clones hold roughly 4% of the sample. The source material was peripheral blood. These receptor sequences come from a man aged 55 to 69 who had recovered from COVID-19.

The rearrangement uses TRBV9 and TRBJ2-2, with 10 bases identical to TRBD1. The CDR3 runs 14 residues. Germline V gene sequence: CDR1 SGDLS, CDR2 YYNGEE. V was pared by 7 bases and J by 3 bases, with 3 bases of the junction left unmatched. CDR3 loop: CASRTGGDTGELFF. The CDR3 DNA is TGTGCCAGCCGGACAGGGGGGGACACCGGGGAGCTGTTTTTT.

The chain links TRBV7-2 to TRBJ1-2, with D possibly matching TRBD1 (5 bases). The CDR3 length is 12 residues. Germline V gives CDR1 SGHTA, CDR2 FQGNSA. V was shortened by 6 bases and J by 1 base, with 6 bases between the two germline ends. The DNA of the CDR3 is TGTGCCAGCAGGGGGCTTAACTATGGCTACACCTTC. This sequence encodes CASRGLNYGYTF.

This clone was seen a single time. This sequence joins TRBV11-1 and TRBJ1-1, with 7 bases fitting TRBD1. Germline trimming cut 6 bases from V and 3 bases from J; bases unmatched to any gene: 13. From germline, CDR1 is SGHAT and CDR2 FQDESV (reference sequence). The CDR3 covers 16 residues. CDR3 coding DNA: TGTGCCAGCAGATCCTCCCGCAGGGGGGATTACACTGAAGCTTTCTTT. Translation gives CASRSSRRGDYTEAFF.

J is TRBJ1-1 and V is TRBV7-2; TRBD1 aligns across 8 bases. The length of the CDR3 is 14 residues. Germline lookup yields CDR1 SGHTA and CDR2 FQGNSA. V shed 3 bases, J shed 4 bases, and the junction held 4 bases outside the gene matches. The CDR3 reads CASSLQGAVTEAFF. The CDR3 coding sequence is TGTGCCAGCAGCTTGCAGGGGGCTGTCACTGAAGCTTTCTTT.

CDR3 in DNA: TGTGCCAGCTCCCTCGACAGGGTTTATGAAAAACTGTTTTTT. This gives the protein CASSLDRVYEKLFF. V usage is TRBV18 and J usage is TRBJ1-4; 7 positions agree with TRBD1. The CDR3 totals 14 residues. From germline, CDR1 is KGHSH and CDR2 LQKENI. V gave up 6 bases and J gave up 6 bases; unmatched junction bases: 7.

The chain carries TRBV3-1 (or the pseudogene TRBV3-2) and TRBJ2-5; perhaps TRBD1 as D (6 bases). Germline V gene sequence: CDR1 LGHDT, CDR2 YNNKEL (reference sequence). The CDR3 loop spans 17 amino acids. The germline V and J ends were trimmed by 1 base and 2 bases, with 17 bases remaining between them. The CDR3 sequence: CASSQAATGKRQETQYF. The CDR3 DNA is TGTGCCAGCAGCCAAGCGGCCACAGGGAAGCGTCAAGAGACCCAGTACTTC.

This chain uses TRBV5-6 with TRBJ2-2, with TRBD2 as a possible D gene (6 bases). This CDR3 comprises 13 residues. Trimming cost V 3 bases and J 6 bases, with 9 bases left between them. The germline CDR1 and CDR2 sequences are SGHDT and YYEEEE. CDR3 sequence: CASSSRGAGELFF. For the CDR3, the DNA is TGTGCCAGCAGCTCTCGCGGGGCCGGGGAGCTGTTTTTT. Filled out from reference TRBV5-6 and TRBJ2-2, the complete variable domain reads DAGVTQSPTHLIKTRGQQVTLRCSPKSGHDTVSWYQQALGQGPQFIFQYYEEEERQRGNFPDRFSGHQFPNYSSELNVNALLLGDSALYLCASSSRGAGELFFGEGSRLTVL.

The chain couples TRBV7-9 to TRBJ1-3; a weak D match, TRBD1 (6 bases). Germline CDR1 SEHNR, CDR2 FQNEAQ (reference sequence). V dropped 3 bases and J dropped 0 bases, with 9 bases sitting between them. This CDR3 is 15 amino acids long. CDR3 DNA: TGTGCCAGCAGCTTGGGGGCTCCCTCTGGAAACACCATATATTTT. Translated: CASSLGAPSGNTIYF.

The rearrangement joins TRBV6-5 to TRBJ2-2, with a weak D call TRBD2 (5 bases). The CDR3 length is 14 residues. V dropped 1 base and J dropped 11 bases, with 14 bases sitting between them. Per the germline V gene, CDR1 is MNHEY and CDR2 is SVGAGI. The CDR3 nucleotides read TGTGCCAGCAGTTACTTGCCGGGATATGCTGAGCTGTTTTTT. Its translation is CASSYLPGYAELFF.

This clone has just one count. The chain couples TRBV29-1 to TRBJ2-7; 7 nucleotides align to TRBD1. V lost 4 bases to trimming and J lost 0 bases; unmatched junction nucleotides: 6. The germline gives CDR1 SQVTM, CDR2 ANQGSEA. This CDR3 is built from 14 residues. The CDR3 nucleotides are TGCAGCGTTGTGGACAGGAGGAGCTCCTACGAGCAGTACTTC. This translates into CSVVDRRSSYEQYF.

Remarks on this clone: The junction departs from germline at one end; a sequencing error may be responsible. This chain connects TRBV5-5 to TRBJ1-6; D might be TRBD1 (5 bases). This CDR3 spans 12 amino acids. CDR1 and CDR2 (germline): SGHKS, YYEKEE (reference sequence). The CDR3 here is CASSSWEGPAKF. In DNA form, the CDR3 reads TGTGCCAGCAGCTCGTGGGAGGGGCCAGCAAAGTTT.

CDR3 residues: CASPPRENTEAFF. CDR3 coding DNA: TGTGCCAGCCCCCCCCGGGAGAACACTGAAGCTTTCTTT. This rearrangement joins TRBV12-3 or TRBV12-4 to TRBJ1-1, with unresolved D. This CDR3 has 13 residues. V shed 8 bases and J shed 1 base, with 11 bases lying between them.

This clone was detected a few times. This chain's CDR3 is CASSQSGSASYEQYF. As DNA, the CDR3 is TGCGCCAGCAGCCAATCGGGGTCAGCGTCCTACGAGCAGTACTTC. This chain joins TRBV5-1 and TRBJ2-7; D may be TRBD2 (5 bases). Looked up from germline, CDR1 is SGHRS and CDR2 is YFSETQ. This CDR3 has 15 residues. Trimming cost V 4 bases and J 1 base, with 15 bases left between them.

The V call is TRBV30, the J call TRBJ1-3; no firm D call. Trimming removed 1 base from V and 1 base from J, with 14 bases in between. In germline, CDR1 is GTSNPN, CDR2 SVGIG (reference sequence). The CDR3 runs 16 residues. CDR3 in DNA: TGTGCCTGGAGTGCCAGCCCAGGCAGATCTGGAAACACCATATATTTT. This sequence encodes CAWSASPGRSGNTIYF.

This clone was seen more than once but under ten times. V and J are TRBV27 and TRBJ1-2; tentatively, D is TRBD1 (6 bases). This CDR3 spans 16 amino acids. The ends were cut back, 2 bases at V and 8 bases at J, with 21 bases in the middle. Germline loops: CDR1 MNHEY, CDR2 SMNVEV (reference sequence). CDR3: CASSLIRSGVVDGYTF. In DNA, the CDR3 is TGTGCCAGCAGTTTAATCCGATCAGGGGTGGTCGACGGCTACACCTTC.

The chain couples TRBV9 to TRBJ2-7; a weak D match, TRBD1 (6 bases). V was shortened by 3 bases and J by 5 bases, with 6 bases between the two germline ends. The germline V gene has CDR1 SGDLS and CDR2 YYNGEE. The CDR3 runs 11 residues. CDR3 coding DNA: TGTGCCAGCAGCGACAGGGACGAGCAGTACTTC. Encoded protein: CASSDRDEQYF. Full variable domain (missing parts from reference TRBV9 and TRBJ2-7): DSGVTQTPKHLITATGQRVTLRCSPRSGDLSVYWYQQSLDQGLQFLIQYYNGEERAKGNILERFSAQQFPDLHSELNLSSLELGDSALYFCASSDRDEQYFGPGTRLTVT.

The rearrangement links TRBV4-2 to TRBJ2-7; the match to TRBD2 covers 8 bases. V gave up 2 bases and J gave up 2 bases; unmatched junction bases: 5. CDR1 and CDR2 from the germline V gene are LGHNA and YNFKEQ. The CDR3 sequence is 15 residues long. The CDR3 region is CASSQRQRGTYEQYF. Written as DNA, the CDR3 is TGTGCCAGCAGCCAACGGCAGCGGGGGACCTACGAGCAGTACTTC.

This clone was counted only a few times. V and J are TRBV5-1 and TRBJ2-2, with D uncertain. The CDR3 runs 15 residues. V shed 0 bases and J shed 2 bases, with 8 bases lying between them. Germline V gives CDR1 SGHRS, CDR2 YFSETQ. The CDR3 reads CASSLVARNTGELFF. The CDR3 coding sequence is TGCGCCAGCAGCTTGGTCGCTAGAAACACCGGGGAGCTGTTTTTT.

This chain connects TRBV19 to TRBJ1-2; 8 nucleotides align to TRBD1. V shed 4 bases and J 3 bases; nucleotides not matched to a gene: 4. This CDR3 contains 14 residues. Germline loops: CDR1 LNHDA, CDR2 SQIVND (reference sequence). CDR3 residues: CASSTSQGDYGYTF. CDR3 DNA: TGTGCCAGTAGTACCTCACAGGGGGACTATGGCTACACCTTC.

The chain has TRBV23-1 and TRBJ2-5, with 8 bases fitting TRBD1. TRBV23-1 is an ORF; its function is uncertain. The trim removed 6 bases at V and 4 bases at J, leaving 10 bases unmatched. There are 15 residues in the CDR3. The CDR3 bases are TGCGCCAGCAGCCCCGACAGGGGAGAGGGAGAGACCCAGTACTTC. Translating gives CASSPDRGEGETQYF.

In DNA form, the CDR3 reads TGTGCCAGCAGCAAAAGGGGTGGAGGGAATGGGGGTCAGCCCCAGCATTTT. Its protein product is CASSKRGGGNGGQPQHF. The V call is TRBV21-1, the J call TRBJ1-5. TRBV21-1 is flagged as a pseudogene. The CDR3 contains 17 residues.

This chain joins TRBV7-2 and TRBJ1-4; 8 bases map to TRBD1. The CDR3 runs 15 residues. The V gene's germline CDR1 is SGHTA and CDR2 FQGNSA. With V trimmed by 4 bases and J by 12 bases, 13 bases remained unmatched. The chain's CDR3 is CASSWDLTGGGELFF. CDR3 coding DNA: TGTGCCAGCAGCTGGGACCTAACAGGGGGAGGGGAACTGTTTTTT.

The V and J genes are TRBV6-1 and TRBJ1-2, with D maybe TRBD1 (5 bases). The CDR3 sequence is 12 residues long. The V end lost 3 bases, the J end lost 8 bases, and 10 bases lay between the germline ends. The germline gives CDR1 MNHNS, CDR2 SASEGT. CDR3 nucleotides: TGTGCCAGCAGTGACAGGGCCGGGGGCTACACCTTC. It is translated as CASSDRAGGYTF.